The T cell receptor beta chain under discussion was sequenced for a study of blood T cell repertoires in COVID-19. Looking at the study overall: The United States, Italy and Spain supplied acute and convalescent COVID-19 samples. Sample material is recorded as cDNA or gDNA derived from T cells, B-cell-depleted T cells, or PBMCs.

In the original analysis: Reference gene primer amplification yielded estimated nucleated cell counts. Only in-frame clones appear in the TCRdb table, and some are missing; sequencing was by immunoSEQ multiplex PCR. That table gives V, J and clone size, and the DNA gave D and trimming. The table includes roughly 350,000 clones, 85% detected once. Germline CDR1 LNHNV, CDR2 YYDKDF (reference sequence). This CDR3 is 16 amino acids long. Trimming cost V 0 bases and J 4 bases; bases outside gene matches: 6. The TCR sequence derives from a woman younger than 35 with acute or convalescent COVID-19. The V and J genes are TRBV15 and TRBJ1-5, with 7 bases matching TRBD1. The sequenced material came from peripheral blood. CDR3 region: CATSRDLTTGNQPQHF. CDR3 DNA sequence: TGTGCCACCAGCAGAGATCTTACGACAGGGAATCAGCCCCAGCATTTT.